This T cell receptor (beta chain) was retrieved from a study of CD8 T cells in Susac syndrome. Overall study findings and caveats: The Susac syndrome CD4+ T cell repertoires displayed no clonal expansion.

Concerning this clonotype itself: Its antigen is as yet unknown.

Random hexamers were used to reverse transcribe the RNA input (about 0.5 to 1 ug). Each CDR3 protein is one row after TCRdb ran MiXCR on the immunoSEQ multiplex PCR reads. Among roughly 160,000 distinct CDR3 sequences listed, about 96% were seen once. Germline trimming cut 4 bases from V and 7 bases from J; bases unmatched to any gene: 7. Germline V gene data show CDR1 as SGHNT and CDR2 as YENEEA. This CDR3 contains 16 residues. The TCR was taken from a human donor with Susac syndrome. The V call is TRBV11-3, the J call TRBJ2-1; 13 bases are shared with TRBD2. Material: CD4+ T cells from PBMCs. DNA of the CDR3: TGTGCCAGCAGCTCCCGGACTAGCGGGAGTGGGAATGAGCAGTTCTTC. Translating gives CASSSRTSGSGNEQFF.